These 26 T cell receptor beta chains share one sample of origin, sequenced in a study of blood T cells in healthy people across ages (dated by TCRdb to the mid-2010s). Receptor libraries were prepared by 5' RACE. The second PCR ran for roughly 7 to 12 cycles and used a J-beta primer mix along with a sample-barcoded 5' primer. Using fastp trimming at Q25 and MiXCR clonotype assembly, TCRdb reanalyzed the public sequencing data and kept in-frame beta chains. Rows merge per CDR3 protein into single entries with the most common DNA and genes. The sample includes over 1,500,000 distinct CDR3 sequences, with approximately 40% observed a single time. The top ten clones comprise 23% of the sample. The sequencing input was blood. Every receptor here comes from a human donor in good health.

The chain is built from TRBV2 and TRBJ2-7; possibly TRBD2 for D (6 bases). From germline, CDR1 is SNHLY and CDR2 FYNNEI. V was shortened by 3 bases and J by 0 bases, with 15 bases between the two germline ends. The CDR3 has 16 amino acids. Written as DNA, the CDR3 is TGTGCCAGCAGTGAGCCAAAGCGGGCGACCTCCTACGAGCAGTACTTC. Its protein product is CASSEPKRATSYEQYF. Combining the CDR3 with reference TRBV2 and TRBJ2-7 gives the whole variable domain EPEVTQTPSHQVTQMGQEVILRCVPISNHLYFYWYRQILGQKVEFLVSFYNNEISEKSEIFDDQFSVERPDGSNFTLKIRSTKLEDSAMYFCASSEPKRATSYEQYFGPGTRLTVT.

This chain links TRBV7-9 with TRBJ2-1; possible D gene TRBD1, 7 bases. The CDR3 has 15 amino acids. V lost 4 bases, J lost 9 bases, and 19 bases lay in between. Germline lookup yields CDR1 SEHNR and CDR2 FQNEAQ (reference sequence). In DNA, the CDR3 is TGTGCCAGCAGCTCCGACAGGGTTGGCGGGACTGAGCAGTTCTTC. Its translation is CASSSDRVGGTEQFF.

This clonotype was recorded a few times. The rearrangement joins TRBV10-3 to TRBJ1-2; D call uncertain. The CDR3 covers 14 residues. Trimming left V 0 bases short and J 5 bases short, with 10 bases between. Germline V gene lookup returns CDR1 ENHRY and CDR2 SYGVKD. The CDR3 DNA reads as TGTGCCATCAGTGAGTCGGAGGACTTTTATGGCTACACCTTC. It specifies CAISESEDFYGYTF.

This clonotype was seen only a few times. This chain connects TRBV10-3 to TRBJ2-5; tentatively, D is TRBD2 (6 bases). CDR3 length: 13 residues. Trimming shortened V by 11 bases and J by 4 bases, and 17 bases separated the two germline ends. Looked up from germline, CDR1 is ENHRY and CDR2 is SYGVKD. CDR3 residues: CAARPQGGETQYF. In nucleotides, the CDR3 is TGTGCCGCCCGGCCCCAGGGAGGAGAGACCCAGTACTTC.

This clonotype showed up just a few times. The chain recombines TRBV7-9 with TRBJ2-3; no definite D call. CDR1 is SEHNR, CDR2 FQNEAQ, per germline (reference sequence). V was pared by 1 base and J by 3 bases, with 8 bases between. This CDR3 is built from 14 residues. CDR3: CASSLGQETDTQYF. CDR3 coding DNA: TGTGCCAGCAGCTTAGGGCAGGAGACAGATACGCAGTATTTT.

This clonotype was counted between two and nine times. The CDR3 loop is CASSNTGRADTQYF. CDR3 DNA sequence: TGTGCCAGTAGTAACACAGGCCGGGCAGATACGCAGTATTTT. V usage is TRBV19 and J usage is TRBJ2-3, with a possible D match to TRBD1 (5 bases). V lost 4 bases, J lost 4 bases, and 12 bases lay in between. Per germline, CDR1 LNHDA and CDR2 SQIVND (reference sequence). This CDR3 is built from 14 residues.

CDR3 sequence: CSARRRLNYGYTF. CDR3 nucleotides: TGCAGTGCTAGACGGCGATTAAACTATGGCTACACCTTC. V usage is TRBV20-1 and J usage is TRBJ1-2, with D hard to call. Germline loops: CDR1 DFQATT, CDR2 SNEGSKA (reference sequence). The CDR3 loop spans 13 amino acids. V lost 2 bases to trimming and J lost 2 bases, with 9 bases between them.

The V and J genes are TRBV6-5 and TRBJ1-2, with 7 bases that match TRBD1. Germline V gene lookup returns CDR1 MNHEY and CDR2 SVGAGI. V lost 6 bases and J lost 4; bases outside the gene matches: 8. This CDR3 contains 14 residues. This CDR3 reads CASSEQTGVYGYTF. CDR3 DNA sequence: TGTGCCAGCAGCGAACAAACAGGGGTCTATGGCTACACCTTC.

The chain carries TRBV15 and TRBJ2-3; tentative D call: TRBD1 (5 bases). The V and J ends lost 3 bases and 0 bases respectively, with 13 bases between them. Germline V gene sequence: CDR1 LNHNV, CDR2 YYDKDF (reference sequence). The CDR3 totals 16 residues. DNA of the CDR3: TGTGCCACCAGCAGGGGCTTCCAGGGAAGCACAGATACGCAGTATTTT. Encoded protein: CATSRGFQGSTDTQYF.

The chain is built from TRBV7-2 and TRBJ2-5; TRBD2 matches 11 bases. The CDR3 contains 16 residues. V lost 5 bases and J lost 2; bases outside the gene matches: 7. Germline values: CDR1 SGHTA, CDR2 FQGNSA. DNA of the CDR3: TGTGCCAGCAGCATAGACCGGACTAGCGGGCAAGAGACCCAGTACTTC. Its translation is CASSIDRTSGQETQYF.

This clonotype was seen a few times. This sequence joins TRBV20-1 and TRBJ2-7; D call uncertain. This CDR3 is 9 amino acids long. V was pared by 5 bases and J by 5 bases, with 4 bases between. The germline CDR1 and CDR2 sequences are DFQATT and SNEGSKA (reference sequence). The CDR3 protein is CSAGDEQYF. The CDR3 DNA is TGCAGTGCTGGGGACGAGCAGTACTTC.

In its sample, this clonotype was seen once. The V and J genes are TRBV4-2 and TRBJ1-1, with 7 positions matching TRBD1. This CDR3 is built from 15 residues. Trimming at V came to 4 bases and at J to 7 bases, leaving 12 bases not matched to a gene. Germline values: CDR1 LGHNA, CDR2 YNFKEQ. CDR3 amino acids: CASSLRTGGGIEAFF. CDR3 nucleotides: TGTGCCAGCAGCCTTCGGACAGGAGGAGGGATTGAAGCTTTCTTT.

This clonotype was seen a few times. V usage is TRBV7-2 and J usage is TRBJ1-1; D gene unclear. The CDR3 loop spans 15 amino acids. The germline gives CDR1 SGHTA, CDR2 FQGNSA. The V and J ends lost 1 base and 1 base respectively, with 10 bases between them. CDR3 sequence reads: CASSLGGFSNTEAFF. The CDR3 DNA reads TGTGCCAGCAGCTTAGGGGGATTTTCGAACACTGAAGCTTTCTTT.

The chain uses TRBV28 and TRBJ1-2; the D gene is possibly TRBD1 (6 bases). V was pared by 5 bases and J by 4 bases, with 14 bases between. The CDR3 is 14 residues long. CDR1 is MDHEN, CDR2 SYDVKM, per germline. The DNA of the CDR3 is TGTGCCAGCAGTCTGACCGGGACACCCTATGGCTACACCTTC. It codes for CASSLTGTPYGYTF.

About this clonotype: A read error may account for a junction end that differs from germline. The CDR3 region is CASTPGTGRNYGYTF. DNA for the CDR3: TGTGCCAGCACCCCCGGGACAGGGAGGAACTATGGTTACACCTTC. The chain has TRBV6-2 or TRBV6-3 and TRBJ1-2; TRBD1 matches at 9 bases. This CDR3 is built from 15 residues. Germline CDR1 and CDR2: MNHEY and SVGEGT.

The J gene is TRBJ1-1, the V gene TRBV12-3 or TRBV12-4; no clear D. The CDR3 is 14 amino acids. The V end was cut by 8 bases, the J end by 2 bases, with 15 bases between. The CDR3 sequence is CASRRLQLNTEAFF. As DNA, the CDR3 is TGTGCCAGCCGCAGACTACAGCTCAACACTGAAGCTTTCTTT.

The chain links TRBV2 to TRBJ2-2; D gene uncertain. The CDR3 totals 15 residues. The germline CDR1 and CDR2 sequences are SNHLY and FYNNEI. V lost 0 bases, J lost 0 bases, and 5 bases lay in between. The CDR3 DNA reads as TGTGCCAGCAGTGAAGCGCGTTCGAACACCGGGGAGCTGTTTTTT. It encodes CASSEARSNTGELFF.

This clonotype came up a few times. The chain recombines TRBV29-1 with TRBJ2-6; the match to TRBD1 covers 11 bases. Losses at the gene ends were 8 bases for V and 0 bases for J; bases not matched to a gene: 3. The germline V gene encodes CDR1 SQVTM and CDR2 ANQGSEA. CDR3 length: 15 residues. CDR3 sequence (DNA): TGCAGCCCAGGGACAGGGGGCTCTGGGGCCAACGTCCTGACTTTC. As protein: CSPGTGGSGANVLTF.

There are a few counts of this clonotype. This chain joins TRBV7-2 and TRBJ1-5, with TRBD1 matching 9 bases. This CDR3 region has 14 residues. The germline V gene has CDR1 SGHTA and CDR2 FQGNSA. V shed 6 bases, J shed 6 bases, and the junction held 6 bases outside the gene matches. The DNA for the CDR3 is TGTGCCAGCAGTTACAGGGGGCGCGGTCAGCCCCAGCATTTT. It yields the protein CASSYRGRGQPQHF. The whole variable domain, filled in from reference TRBV7-2 and TRBJ1-5, reads GAGVSQSPSNKVTEKGKDVELRCDPISGHTALYWYRQSLGQGLEFLIYFQGNSAPDKSGLPSDRFSAERTGGSVSTLTIQRTQQEDSAVYLCASSYRGRGQPQHFGDGTRLSIL.

The rearrangement uses TRBV7-8 and TRBJ1-5; maybe TRBD1 (6 bases). CDR3 length equals 16 residues. The V end lost 7 bases, the J end lost 4 bases, and 20 bases lay between the germline ends. Germline CDR1 and CDR2: SGHVS and FQNEAQ. The CDR3 loop reads CASTQRGAGNNQPQHF. The DNA of the CDR3 is TGTGCCAGCACCCAGCGGGGGGCGGGGAATAATCAGCCCCAGCATTTT.

The V gene is TRBV20-1, the J gene TRBJ2-5; 9 bases map to TRBD2. The J call may be wrong; the DNA end is better matched by TRBJ2-7. From germline, CDR1 is DFQATT and CDR2 SNEGSKA (reference sequence). The CDR3 consists of 15 residues. The CDR3 is CSAMGAGGPLGEQYF. CDR3 DNA: TGCAGTGCCATGGGGGCGGGGGGGCCTCTAGGCGAGCAGTACTTC.

This chain uses TRBV24-1 with TRBJ2-3, with D unresolved. The length of the CDR3 is 14 residues. Germline CDR1 is KGHDR and CDR2 is SFDVKD. The germline V and J ends were trimmed by 4 bases and 5 bases, with 12 bases remaining between them. The CDR3 reads CATSDRLTRDTQYF. As DNA, the CDR3 is TGTGCCACCAGTGACCGATTAACGAGAGATACGCAGTATTTT.

This chain uses TRBV9 with TRBJ2-1; 8 bases match TRBD1. V dropped 2 bases and J dropped 4; count of bases not matched to a gene: 5. Germline CDR1 is SGDLS and CDR2 is YYNGEE. The CDR3 covers 15 residues. CDR3 bases: TGTGCCAGCAGCGTCCGACAGGGGCAGTACAATGAGCAGTTCTTC. It yields the protein CASSVRQGQYNEQFF.

Remarks on this clonotype: This may arise from a read error, as a much more abundant clone is one base away. The chain has TRBV2 and TRBJ1-6, with 12 bases aligning to TRBD1. From germline, CDR1 is SNHLY and CDR2 FYNNEI. The CDR3 sequence is 17 residues long. V lost 0 bases and J lost 11; bases outside the gene matches: 8. Here the CDR3 reads CASSEALPGQGAPPLHF. For the CDR3, the DNA is TGTGCCAGCAGTGAAGCTTTACCGGGACAGGGGGCTCCACCCCTCCACTTT.

J is TRBJ1-5 and V is TRBV28; TRBD1 is a possible D gene (5 bases). The CDR3 runs to 15 residues. Deletions cut 6 bases from V and 6 bases from J, with 18 bases between. Germline-derived CDR1 and CDR2 are MDHEN and SYDVKM. The CDR3 reads CASSPPAGYRQPQHF. The CDR3 DNA reads as TGTGCCAGCAGCCCGCCGGCAGGGTACCGTCAGCCCCAGCATTTT. The whole variable domain, remainder taken from reference TRBV28 and TRBJ1-5, is DVKVTQSSRYLVKRTGEKVFLECVQDMDHENMFWYRQDPGLGLRLIYFSYDVKMKEKGDIPEGYSVSREKKERFSLILESASTNQTSMYLCASSPPAGYRQPQHFGDGTRLSIL.

The chain has TRBV6-1 and TRBJ1-1; D unclear. This CDR3 is built from 16 residues. Between the trimmed V and J ends, which lost 7 bases and 0 bases, there was a span of 18 bases. CDR1 is MNHNS, CDR2 SASEGT, per germline. The DNA of the CDR3 is TGTGCCAGCACTACCCACTTGGGGTTTTTGAACACTGAAGCTTTCTTT. This encodes CASTTHLGFLNTEAFF.